This T cell receptor (beta chain) was captured by sequencing in a study of T cell changes during pregnancy in multiple sclerosis. The V end lost 1 base, the J end lost 2 bases, and 6 bases lay between the germline ends. CDR1 is SGDLS and CDR2 is YYNGEE in the germline V gene. The CDR3 extends over 13 amino acids. Sequencing used immunoSEQ multiplex PCR; TCRdb keeps in-frame clones, though not all of them. Found here are about 56,000 clones, around 91% of them singletons; the top ten hold approximately 1.7%. J is TRBJ1-2 and V is TRBV9; a weak D match, TRBD1 (5 bases). The source material was peripheral blood, sampled after pregnancy. This receptor was identified in a female donor with multiple sclerosis, enrolled in a pregnancy study. DNA for the CDR3: TGTGCCAGCAGCGTACAGGGAAACTATGGCTACACCTTC. The encoded protein is CASSVQGNYGYTF.